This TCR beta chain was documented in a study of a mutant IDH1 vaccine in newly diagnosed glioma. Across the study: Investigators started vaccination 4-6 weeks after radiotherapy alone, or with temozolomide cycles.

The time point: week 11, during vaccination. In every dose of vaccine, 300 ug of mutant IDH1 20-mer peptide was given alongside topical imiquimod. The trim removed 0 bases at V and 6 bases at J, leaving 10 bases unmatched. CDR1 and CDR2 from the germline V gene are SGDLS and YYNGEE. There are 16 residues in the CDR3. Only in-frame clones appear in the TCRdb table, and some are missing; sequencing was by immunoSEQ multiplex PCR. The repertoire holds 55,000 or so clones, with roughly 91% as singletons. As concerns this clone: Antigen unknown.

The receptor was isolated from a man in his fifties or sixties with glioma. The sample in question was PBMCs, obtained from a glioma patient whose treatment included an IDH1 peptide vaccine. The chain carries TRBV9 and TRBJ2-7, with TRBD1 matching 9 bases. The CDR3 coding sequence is TGTGCCAGCAGCGTAGTTGGCGGGACAGGGTTCTCCGAGCAGTACTTC. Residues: CASSVVGGTGFSEQYF. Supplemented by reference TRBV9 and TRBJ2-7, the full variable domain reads DSGVTQTPKHLITATGQRVTLRCSPRSGDLSVYWYQQSLDQGLQFLIQYYNGEERAKGNILERFSAQQFPDLHSELNLSSLELGDSALYFCASSVVGGTGFSEQYFGPGTRLTVT.